Presented here are 23 T cell receptor beta chains from one specimen sequenced in a study of patients and donors after allogeneic stem cell transplantation. TCRdb re-called the RT-PCR reads through MiXCR, storing one row per CDR3 protein. The table includes roughly 230,000 distinct CDR3 sequences, 14% detected once. Input material: blood, either unsorted or a sorted T cell fraction (not recorded which). Receptors originate from a human donor who was either an allogeneic HSCT recipient or a stem cell or donor lymphocyte infusion donor (not recorded which). It is not recorded whose cells these are; they may come from a transplant donor.

This clonotype was found many times. The chain is built from TRBV12-3 or TRBV12-4 and TRBJ1-4, with D perhaps matching TRBD1 (5 bases). Trimming removed 5 bases at V and 8 bases at J, with 18 bases between. The CDR3 spans 15 residues. The CDR3 is CASSAGAAAGEKLFF. The CDR3 nucleotides are TGTGCCAGCAGTGCCGGGGCGGCAGCAGGGGAAAAACTGTTTTTT.

The V gene is TRBV3-1, the J gene TRBJ1-1, with D hard to call. Germline V lookup: CDR1 LGHDT, CDR2 YNNKEL (reference sequence). There are 15 residues in the CDR3. V lost 5 bases, J lost 4 bases, and 17 bases lay in between. CDR3 sequence reads: CASSGRTVGGTEAFF. CDR3 nucleotides: TGTGCCAGCAGCGGCCGGACGGTGGGTGGCACTGAAGCTTTCTTT.

The genes are TRBV6-5 and TRBJ1-1, with D hard to call. Trimming removed 2 bases at V and 4 bases at J, with 17 bases between. There are 16 residues in the CDR3. Per the germline V gene, CDR1 is MNHEY and CDR2 is SVGAGI. CDR3: CASSYARGARGTEAFF. The CDR3 coding sequence is TGTGCCAGCAGTTACGCTCGCGGAGCAAGAGGCACTGAAGCTTTCTTT.

This clonotype was seen a few times. This chain uses TRBV12-3 or TRBV12-4 with TRBJ1-2; TRBD1 is a possible D gene (5 bases). The CDR3 runs 14 residues. V lost 5 bases and J lost 0, with 10 bases in between. CDR3 bases: TGTGCCAGCAGTACCCAGGGAGCTAACTATGGCTACACCTTC. Amino acid sequence: CASSTQGANYGYTF.

This clonotype turned up a few times. This chain joins TRBV7-9 and TRBJ2-5; 10 nucleotides line up with TRBD1. The V and J ends lost 3 bases and 2 bases, in that order; junction bases with no gene match: 3. CDR3 length: 15 residues. CDR1 and CDR2 from the germline V gene are SEHNR and FQNEAQ (reference sequence). The CDR3 reads CASSLDRGGQETQYF. As DNA, the CDR3 is TGTGCCAGCAGCTTGGACAGGGGGGGGCAAGAGACCCAGTACTTC. The whole variable domain, filled in from reference TRBV7-9 and TRBJ2-5, reads DTGVSQNPRHKITKRGQNVTFRCDPISEHNRLYWYRQTLGQGPEFLTYFQNEAQLEKSRLLSDRFSAERPKGSFSTLEIQRTEQGDSAMYLCASSLDRGGQETQYFGPGTRLLVL.

In its sample, this clonotype was seen a few times. The chain recombines TRBV9 with TRBJ1-1, with D hard to call. CDR1 is SGDLS and CDR2 is YYNGEE in the germline V gene. The CDR3 is 13 amino acids. Trimming removed 1 base from V and 1 base from J, with 5 bases in between. CDR3 in DNA: TGTGCCAGCAGCGTACTGGAGAACACTGAAGCTTTCTTT. As protein: CASSVLENTEAFF.

The chain is built from TRBV5-1 and TRBJ1-1; no clear D. V gave up 0 bases and J gave up 0 bases, with 9 bases separating them. This CDR3 has 15 residues. The germline gives CDR1 SGHRS, CDR2 YFSETQ. The DNA for the CDR3 is TGCGCCAGCAGCTTGGGGACGGGGATGAACACTGAAGCTTTCTTT. This sequence encodes CASSLGTGMNTEAFF.

The gene calls are TRBV24-1 and TRBJ2-5, with TRBD2 matching 10 bases. Germline assignment: CDR1 KGHDR and CDR2 SFDVKD. The V segment lost 3 bases and the J segment 2 bases; nucleotides outside the gene matches: 8. The CDR3 runs to 17 residues. The CDR3 DNA follows: TGTGCCACCAGTGATACGAGACTAGCGGGTAAACAAGAGACCCAGTACTTC. Its translation is CATSDTRLAGKQETQYF.

This clonotype has only a few counts. The rearrangement joins TRBV30 to TRBJ2-1; D is uncertain. V lost 0 bases to trimming and J lost 6 bases, with 9 bases between them. CDR1 is GTSNPN, CDR2 SVGIG, per germline (reference sequence). This CDR3 comprises 13 residues. As DNA, the CDR3 is TGTGCCTGGAGTGTTTCGTCGGGCAATGAGCAGTTCTTC. Translating it yields CAWSVSSGNEQFF.

This clonotype was recorded a few times. The chain has TRBV20-1 and TRBJ2-3; 13 positions match TRBD2. CDR3 length equals 16 residues. V shed 3 bases, J shed 2 bases, and the junction held 5 bases outside the gene matches. Germline lookup yields CDR1 DFQATT and CDR2 SNEGSKA (reference sequence). CDR3 loop: CSASRTSGRLTDTQYF. The CDR3 bases are TGCAGTGCTAGTAGGACTAGCGGGAGACTCACAGATACGCAGTATTTT.

This clonotype came up many times. The chain links TRBV12-3 or TRBV12-4 to TRBJ2-5; 8 bases map to TRBD2. The V gene end was trimmed by 6 bases and the J gene end by 4 bases; junction bases not matched to a gene: 7. This CDR3 contains 14 residues. The CDR3 DNA is TGTGCCAGCAGGACAGGAGCGGGGGCAGAGACCCAGTACTTC. It translates to CASRTGAGAETQYF.

Only a few counts were recorded for this clonotype. The chain employs TRBV7-3 and TRBJ2-2; D is uncertain. Per the germline V gene, CDR1 is SGHTA and CDR2 is FQGTGA. The V and J ends lost 2 bases and 7 bases respectively, with 8 bases between them. The CDR3 length is 13 residues. This CDR3 reads CASSLLPGGELFF. Written as DNA, the CDR3 is TGTGCCAGCAGCTTATTGCCCGGCGGGGAGCTGTTTTTT.

This clonotype was recorded at least ten times. The chain has TRBV5-1 and TRBJ1-1, with 7 nucleotides matching TRBD1. With 4 bases clipped from V and 4 bases from J, the junction kept 7 bases outside the gene matches. Germline assignment: CDR1 SGHRS and CDR2 YFSETQ. The CDR3 loop spans 14 amino acids. CDR3 amino acids: CASSIGDRITEAFF. The CDR3 nucleotides are TGCGCCAGCAGCATTGGGGACAGAATCACTGAAGCTTTCTTT.

Comments on this clonotype: Since a much larger clone is just one base distant, this may be a read error. J is TRBJ2-5 and V is TRBV5-1, with 12 bases lining up with TRBD2. The germline V gene has CDR1 SGHRS and CDR2 YFSETQ. CDR3 length equals 14 residues. CDR3 region: CASRTSGIGENQYF. CDR3 sequence (DNA): TGCGCCAGCCGGACTAGCGGGATAGGCGAGAACCAGTACTTC.

This clonotype was observed many times. The chain employs TRBV20-1 and TRBJ2-7, with a weak D call TRBD2 (6 bases). This CDR3 has 15 amino acids. V gave up 0 bases and J gave up 0 bases, with 12 bases separating them. Per germline, CDR1 DFQATT and CDR2 SNEGSKA (reference sequence). CDR3 amino acids: CSAREWDSSSYEQYF. The CDR3 nucleotides are TGCAGTGCTAGAGAATGGGACTCGAGCTCCTACGAGCAGTACTTC.

This clonotype was detected only a few times. V and J are TRBV7-2 and TRBJ2-7; no firm D call. V gave up 3 bases and J gave up 0 bases, with 9 bases separating them. The CDR3 is 14 amino acids. CDR1 is SGHTA, CDR2 FQGNSA, per germline. The CDR3 DNA follows: TGTGCCAGCAGCTTCCCAGAGAGCTCCTACGAGCAGTACTTC. This translates into CASSFPESSYEQYF.

This clonotype has just a few counts. The rearrangement joins TRBV29-1 to TRBJ1-1, with 9 nucleotides matching TRBD1. The CDR3 length is 17 residues. V lost 3 bases, J lost 2 bases, and 13 bases stayed unmatched. Germline CDR1 SQVTM, CDR2 ANQGSEA. CDR3 sequence: CSVDRTGGARRNTEAFF. DNA of the CDR3: TGCAGCGTTGACCGAACAGGGGGCGCACGGAGAAACACTGAAGCTTTCTTT.

The chain couples TRBV30 to TRBJ2-1; unclear D gene. Per the germline V gene, CDR1 is GTSNPN and CDR2 is SVGIG (reference sequence). There are 12 residues in the CDR3. With 4 bases removed from V and 10 bases from J, the gap between germline ends came to 14 bases. CDR3 nucleotides: TGTGCCTGGAACCAACTGTCCCAAGAGCAGTTCTTC. Translation gives CAWNQLSQEQFF.

This clonotype was counted at least ten times. This chain connects TRBV9 to TRBJ1-1, with no clear D. Per the germline V gene, CDR1 is SGDLS and CDR2 is YYNGEE. The CDR3 is 13 amino acids. V lost 0 bases, J lost 0 bases, and 3 bases lay in between. CDR3 coding DNA: TGTGCCAGCAGCGTAGGAATGAACACTGAAGCTTTCTTT. Its protein product is CASSVGMNTEAFF.

This clonotype has only a few counts. V is TRBV4-1 and J is TRBJ1-1, with D uncertain. Per germline, CDR1 MGHRA and CDR2 YSYEKL. The CDR3 is 14 residues long. Trimming took off 1 base at V and 0 bases at J, with 6 bases between the two ends. CDR3 region: CASSQGPMNTEAFF. DNA of the CDR3: TGCGCCAGCAGCCAAGGACCCATGAACACTGAAGCTTTCTTT.

In this sample, this clonotype turned up many times. CDR3 sequence (DNA): TGCAGTGCAGCCCCCCCCGGGGGGAATTCACCCCTCCACTTT. As protein: CSAAPPGGNSPLHF. The chain employs TRBV20-1 and TRBJ1-6, with D possibly being TRBD1 (5 bases). V was clipped by 6 bases and J by 7 bases, with 16 bases between them. CDR1 is DFQATT, CDR2 SNEGSKA, per germline (reference sequence). CDR3 length: 14 residues.

This clonotype was counted ten times or more. The chain is built from TRBV3-1 and TRBJ2-3, with a possible D match to TRBD1 (5 bases). Germline CDR1 is LGHDT and CDR2 is YNNKEL (reference sequence). CDR3 length equals 15 residues. V was shortened by 2 bases and J by 3 bases, with 12 bases between the two germline ends. CDR3 nucleotide sequence: TGTGCCAGCAGCCAACAGGGAAAGTCTACAGATACGCAGTATTTT. It specifies CASSQQGKSTDTQYF.

This clonotype has only a few counts. V usage is TRBV20-1 and J usage is TRBJ1-6, with TRBD1 as a possible D gene (5 bases). This CDR3 spans 14 amino acids. Trimming cost V 5 bases and J 4 bases, with 12 bases left between them. The germline V gene encodes CDR1 DFQATT and CDR2 SNEGSKA (reference sequence). CDR3 DNA: TGCAGTGCTCAGACCTCAGGGTATAATTCACCCCTCCACTTT. It codes for CSAQTSGYNSPLHF.